The T cell receptor beta chain described here comes from a study of blood T cell repertoires in COVID-19. Study summary: Specimens from acute and convalescent COVID-19 originated in the United States, Italy and Spain.

Original methodology: Reference gene primers were amplified, and this amplification served to estimate nucleated cell counts. Data came from immunoSEQ multiplex PCR; TCRdb stores just in-frame clones and leaves some out. The DNA was the basis for D and trimming; V, J and clone size are from that table. The sample has about 90,000 clones; 70% to 90% are singletons. The sequence came from a man older than 75 with active or convalescent COVID-19. Sequencing was done on a sample of peripheral blood.

This chain's CDR3 is CASSFASGYNEQFF. The CDR3 DNA reads TGCGCCAGCAGCTTTGCTAGCGGCTACAATGAGCAGTTCTTC. V gene TRBV5-1 combines with J gene TRBJ2-1; 7 bases map to TRBD2. The V and J ends lost 2 bases and 3 bases, in that order; junction bases with no gene match: 2. The CDR3 loop spans 14 amino acids. CDR1 and CDR2 from the germline V gene are SGHRS and YFSETQ.